The 25 T cell receptor beta chains given below trace back to one sample, sequenced in a study of beta chain features in type 1 diabetes. The investigators reverse transcribed all of the isolated RNA, so they sequenced expressed TCRB transcripts. Sequencing was performed with immunoSEQ multiplex PCR; in TCRdb, only in-frame clones are kept and a portion is missing. The data show 30,000 or so clones, 65% seen once. Antigens of these TCRs are unknown. Study-level findings and limits: Moderately but significantly shorter TCRB CDR3s were found in Type 1 diabetes patients in all four CD4+ subsets.

Specimen: Tregs from blood. These receptors all stem from a woman in her 30s with type 1 diabetes.

This clone was found a few times. V and J are TRBV29-1 and TRBJ2-5, with 12 bases aligning to TRBD1. The CDR3 extends over 13 amino acids. Germline V gives CDR1 SQVTM, CDR2 ANQGSEA. The V segment lost 5 bases and the J segment 11 bases; nucleotides outside the gene matches: 9. CDR3 residues: CSVLRDRGREQYF. Written as DNA, the CDR3 is TGCAGCGTTCTTCGGGACAGGGGGCGAGAGCAGTACTTC.

This clone has just a few counts. The J gene is TRBJ2-3, the V gene TRBV6-5, with a tentative D call TRBD2 (6 bases). This CDR3 has 12 residues. V gave up 8 bases and J gave up 9 bases, with 15 bases separating them. CDR1 is MNHEY and CDR2 is SVGAGI in the germline V gene. The CDR3 here is CASDLAETTQYF. CDR3 in DNA: TGTGCCAGCGATTTAGCGGAGACAACGCAGTATTTT.

This sequence joins TRBV5-1 and TRBJ2-5; 7 nucleotides line up with TRBD2. The better agreement between TRBJ2-7 and the DNA end casts doubt on the J call. This CDR3 contains 17 residues. Germline CDR1 SGHRS, CDR2 YFSETQ. CDR3 amino acids: CASSLGFGGGGPYEQYF. CDR3 in DNA: TGCGCCAGCAGCTTGGGATTCGGCGGGGGAGGACCCTACGAGCAGTACTTC.

This chain uses TRBV19 with TRBJ2-1, with a weak D call TRBD2 (6 bases). V was trimmed by 9 bases and J by 1 base, leaving 7 bases between them. The CDR3 has 12 amino acids. Germline CDR1 reads LNHDA; CDR2 reads SQIVND (reference sequence). The CDR3 region has the DNA TGTGCCAGCGGGAGTTCCTACAATGAGCAGTTCTTC. Translated: CASGSSYNEQFF.

The V gene is TRBV6-5, the J gene TRBJ2-7; TRBD2 aligns across 12 bases. CDR1 MNHEY and CDR2 SVGAGI come from the germline V gene. Trimming at V came to 3 bases and at J to 4 bases, leaving 4 bases not matched to a gene. The CDR3 loop spans 15 amino acids. The CDR3 spells CASSYGLAGSYEQYF. The CDR3 DNA reads as TGTGCCAGCAGTTATGGACTAGCGGGATCGTACGAGCAGTACTTC.

The J gene is TRBJ2-6, the V gene TRBV18; 7 nucleotides align to TRBD1. The length of the CDR3 is 16 residues. The junction had 8 bases not matched to a gene; V was cut back by 6 bases and J by 3 bases. Germline CDR1 and CDR2: KGHSH and LQKENI. This chain's CDR3 is CASSAETGVGANVLTF. The CDR3 region has the DNA TGTGCCAGCTCCGCAGAAACAGGGGTTGGGGCCAACGTCCTGACTTTC.

The chain employs TRBV5-1 and TRBJ2-7; TRBD2 matches at 9 bases. Trimming removed 0 bases from V and 3 bases from J; junction bases left unmatched: 4. This CDR3 is 15 amino acids long. Per the germline V gene, CDR1 is SGHRS and CDR2 is YFSETQ. For the CDR3, the DNA is TGCGCCAGCAGCTTGGGGGCTAGCGGGAACTACGAGCAGTACTTC. Its protein is CASSLGASGNYEQYF.

CDR3 bases: TGTGCCAGCACCCCCCTGGGGGGGAACCCCTACGAGCAGTACTTC. Translated: CASTPLGGNPYEQYF. The chain combines TRBV9 with TRBJ2-7; 7 bases fit TRBD2. Germline V CDR1 and CDR2: SGDLS, YYNGEE. CDR3 size: 15 residues. V shed 6 bases and J 2 bases; nucleotides not matched to a gene: 11.

Only one count was recorded for this clone. V is TRBV27 and J is TRBJ2-7; 8 nucleotides agree with TRBD1. CDR1 MNHEY and CDR2 SMNVEV come from the germline V gene (reference sequence). V lost 6 bases, J lost 8 bases, and 9 bases stayed unmatched. The CDR3 covers 13 residues. The CDR3 DNA follows: TGTGCCAGCAGCTTCCCGGGGGACAGGCAGCAGTACTTC. Amino acids: CASSFPGDRQQYF.

This clone was detected only a few times. The chain couples TRBV28 to TRBJ2-5, with 11 bases matching TRBD1. The J segment lost 1 base and the V segment lost 2 bases, leaving 3 bases of the junction unmatched. Germline CDR1 and CDR2: MDHEN and SYDVKM. The CDR3 loop spans 16 amino acids. CDR3 sequence reads: CASSLGGTGGQETQYF. CDR3 sequence (DNA): TGTGCCAGCAGTTTAGGGGGGACAGGGGGCCAAGAGACCCAGTACTTC.

The chain couples TRBV6-6 to TRBJ1-2, with TRBD1 as a possible D gene (6 bases). With 2 bases removed from V and 5 bases from J, the gap between germline ends came to 12 bases. Germline V gene lookup returns CDR1 MNHNY and CDR2 SVGAGI (reference sequence). The CDR3 is 14 residues long. CDR3 DNA sequence: TGTGCCAGCAGTTACCAGGGCAGGGGTTATGGCTACACCTTC. It yields the protein CASSYQGRGYGYTF.

This chain links TRBV30 with TRBJ1-1, with D unresolved. The CDR3 runs 18 residues. The V end was cut by 0 bases, the J end by 0 bases, with 20 bases between. CDR1 is GTSNPN and CDR2 is SVGIG in the germline V gene (reference sequence). CDR3 loop: CAWSVYYARELMNTEAFF. The CDR3 region has the DNA TGTGCCTGGAGTGTATATTACGCGAGGGAACTTATGAACACTGAAGCTTTCTTT. Using reference TRBV30 and TRBJ1-1 for the parts outside the CDR3, the full variable domain is SQTIHQWPATLVQPVGSPLSLECTVEGTSNPNLYWYRQAAGRGLQLLFYSVGIGQISSEVPQNLSASRPQDRQFILSSKKLLLSDSGFYLCAWSVYYARELMNTEAFFGQGTRLTVV.

J is TRBJ1-2 and V is TRBV27; TRBD1 matches at 8 bases. Per germline, CDR1 MNHEY and CDR2 SMNVEV (reference sequence). The CDR3 consists of 13 residues. V shed 7 bases and J 4 bases; nucleotides not matched to a gene: 5. The CDR3 DNA sequence: TGTGCCAGCAAGCGGACAGGGTCCTATGGCTACACCTTC. Translated, it gives CASKRTGSYGYTF.

This clone was recorded a few times. This rearrangement joins TRBV10-3 to TRBJ1-2; 7 bases map to TRBD1. There are 15 residues in the CDR3. Trimming removed 4 bases from V and 5 bases from J; junction bases left unmatched: 10. Germline CDR1 and CDR2: ENHRY and SYGVKD. CDR3 nucleotide sequence: TGTGCCATCAGTGGGAACCTTGGGACAGAGTATGGCTACACCTTC. Translation: CAISGNLGTEYGYTF.

The chain joins TRBV7-9 to TRBJ2-2, with TRBD1 as a possible D gene (5 bases). Germline values: CDR1 SEHNR, CDR2 FQNEAQ (reference sequence). Between the trimmed V and J ends, which lost 2 bases and 4 bases, there was a span of 8 bases. This CDR3 is 14 amino acids long. The CDR3 reads CASSLLRGTGELFF. DNA for the CDR3: TGTGCCAGCAGCTTATTAAGGGGCACCGGGGAGCTGTTTTTT.

CDR3 nucleotides: TGCAGCAGCACCGGGACAGGGGACCCAGATACGCAGTATTTT. It specifies CSSTGTGDPDTQYF. The V call is TRBV29-1, the J call TRBJ2-3; 10 positions agree with TRBD1. Germline V gene sequence: CDR1 SQVTM, CDR2 ANQGSEA. The trim removed 8 bases at V and 4 bases at J, leaving 9 bases unmatched. There are 14 residues in the CDR3.

J is TRBJ2-1 and V is TRBV5-1, with TRBD2 matching 10 bases. V trimming: 0 bases; J trimming: 7 bases; junction bases outside the gene matches: 4. The V gene's germline CDR1 is SGHRS and CDR2 YFSETQ. The CDR3 contains 15 residues. The CDR3 is CASSLGLAGGNEQFF. CDR3 sequence (DNA): TGCGCCAGCAGCTTGGGACTAGCGGGCGGGAATGAGCAGTTCTTC.

The chain is built from TRBV6-1 and TRBJ2-5; tentatively, D is TRBD2 (6 bases). The J call may be faulty, since TRBJ2-7 better matches the DNA end. Per the germline V gene, CDR1 is MNHNS and CDR2 is SASEGT. This CDR3 is built from 13 residues. CDR3 in DNA: TGTGCCAGCAGGGAGGGAGGTTATGGCGAGCAGTACTTC. Translation gives CASREGGYGEQYF.

For this clone: Different DNA sequences within this sample yield the same CDR3. This chain joins TRBV2 and TRBJ2-3, with 12 positions matching TRBD2. V lost 4 bases and J lost 5; bases outside the gene matches: 4. The CDR3 covers 15 residues. CDR1 is SNHLY, CDR2 FYNNEI, per germline. The chain's CDR3 is CASSGLAGVGDTQYF. The CDR3, as DNA: TGTGCCAGCAGTGGACTAGCGGGAGTAGGAGATACGCAGTATTTT. Drawing the rest from reference TRBV2 and TRBJ2-3, the complete variable domain is EPEVTQTPSHQVTQMGQEVILRCVPISNHLYFYWYRQILGQKVEFLVSFYNNEISEKSEIFDDQFSVERPDGSNFTLKIRSTKLEDSAMYFCASSGLAGVGDTQYFGPGTRLTVL.

This sequence joins TRBV5-4 and TRBJ2-1; 13 bases match TRBD2. This CDR3 region has 16 residues. Trimming at V came to 4 bases and at J to 6 bases, leaving 7 bases not matched to a gene. Germline V gene lookup returns CDR1 SGHNT and CDR2 YYREEE (reference sequence). The CDR3 nucleotides are TGTGCCAGCAGCCCCATAACTAGCGGGAGGGCCAATGAGCAGTTCTTC. Amino acid sequence: CASSPITSGRANEQFF.

This sequence joins TRBV7-9 and TRBJ2-7; TRBD1 aligns across 12 bases. V shed 5 bases and J 6 bases; nucleotides not matched to a gene: 8. There are 15 residues in the CDR3. The germline CDR1 and CDR2 sequences are SEHNR and FQNEAQ (reference sequence). CDR3 in amino acids: CASSPSGTGGREQYF. CDR3 bases: TGTGCCAGCAGCCCCTCCGGGACAGGGGGCCGCGAGCAGTACTTC. The complete variable domain, with remaining parts taken from reference TRBV7-9 and TRBJ2-7, reads DTGVSQNPRHKITKRGQNVTFRCDPISEHNRLYWYRQTLGQGPEFLTYFQNEAQLEKSRLLSDRFSAERPKGSFSTLEIQRTEQGDSAMYLCASSPSGTGGREQYFGPGTRLTVT.

In DNA, the CDR3 is TGTGCCAGCAGTTACTCGAGGTCTGCTGAAGATACGCAGTATTTT. It is translated as CASSYSRSAEDTQYF. This chain connects TRBV6-6 to TRBJ2-3; no clear D gene. The germline V gene encodes CDR1 MNHNY and CDR2 SVGAGI (reference sequence). The CDR3 spans 15 residues. Trimming removed 0 bases at V and 5 bases at J, with 12 bases between.

CDR3 region: CASSSGTGLFF. CDR3 coding DNA: TGTGCCAGCAGTTCCGGGACTGGCCTGTTCTTC. This chain uses TRBV28 with TRBJ2-1, with a weak D call TRBD2 (6 bases). CDR1 is MDHEN, CDR2 SYDVKM, per germline. V was trimmed by 4 bases and J by 15 bases, leaving 13 bases between them. This CDR3 region has 11 residues.

The chain couples TRBV6-1 to TRBJ1-1; possible D gene TRBD1, 6 bases. CDR3 length: 17 residues. CDR1 and CDR2 from the germline V gene are MNHNS and SASEGT. Deletions cut 3 bases from V and 4 bases from J, with 21 bases between. CDR3 region: CASSDVQGTFDGTEAFF. CDR3 nucleotides: TGTGCCAGCAGTGATGTCCAGGGGACCTTTGATGGCACTGAAGCTTTCTTT.

CDR3 residues: CASSGPIDRATREKLFF. The CDR3 bases are TGCGCCAGCAGCGGACCAATCGACAGGGCGACTAGGGAAAAACTGTTTTTT. The chain links TRBV4-1 to TRBJ1-4; 7 bases are shared with TRBD1. The CDR3 runs to 17 residues. Unmatched junction bases numbered 17, after V lost 5 bases and J lost 8 bases. Germline assignment: CDR1 MGHRA and CDR2 YSYEKL.